A selection of T cell receptor beta chains follows, all from one sample in a study of T cell repertoires in cytomegalovirus infection. A single record per CDR3 protein comes from TCRdb applying MiXCR to the reads. The table lists about 210,000 distinct CDR3 sequences, 6% to 8% of them singletons. The sample comprised PBMCs. These receptors all come from a human donor in good health (CMV status not recorded). Some clones in this sample may be carry-over from other donors' samples. CDR3s leave out the opening cysteine and the closing phenylalanine or tryptophan.

v_call,cdr3_length,cdr3_aa
TRBV19,15,ASSSIREARMNTEAF
TRBV7-2,10,ASSAYQETQY
TRBV20-1,13,SARVGTSGPETQY
TRBV7-2,12,ASSPWTAQETQY
TRBV20-1,11,SARTPNNQPQH
TRBV2,13,ASSRDFTPSNVLT
TRBV7-2,12,ASSLADSGNTIY
TRBV4-1,12,ASSQGWMNTEAF
TRBV2,13,ASSERNSLPYEQY
TRBV3-1,11,ASSQSRGSGYT
TRBV6-2/TRBV6-3,14,ASSYRPHRSTYEQY